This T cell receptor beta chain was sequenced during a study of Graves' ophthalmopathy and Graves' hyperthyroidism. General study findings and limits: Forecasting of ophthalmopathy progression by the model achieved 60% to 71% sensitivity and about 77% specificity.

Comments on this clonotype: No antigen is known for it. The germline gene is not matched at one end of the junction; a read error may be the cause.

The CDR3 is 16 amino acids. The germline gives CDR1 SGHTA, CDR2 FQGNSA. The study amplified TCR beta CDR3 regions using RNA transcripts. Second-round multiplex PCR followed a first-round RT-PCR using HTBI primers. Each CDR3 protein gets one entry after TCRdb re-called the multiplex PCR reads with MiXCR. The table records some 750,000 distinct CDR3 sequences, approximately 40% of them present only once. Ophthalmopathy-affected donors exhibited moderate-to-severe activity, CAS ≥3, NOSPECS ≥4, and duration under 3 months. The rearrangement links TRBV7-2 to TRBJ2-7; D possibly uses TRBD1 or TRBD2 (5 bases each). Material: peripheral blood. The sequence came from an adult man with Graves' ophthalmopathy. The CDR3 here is CAGSSTSGHSTKEQYF. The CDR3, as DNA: TGTGCCGGCAGCTCGACCTCGGGGCATTCTACGAAGGAGCAGTACTTC.